This T cell receptor (beta chain) appears in the sequencing data of a study of siplizumab effects on memory and regulatory T cells. General study results and limits: Memory cells seemed less diverse than naive T cells, which seemed major alloresponse contributors. Few alloreactive clones mapped to unstimulated subsets.

Points on this clone: Its matching antigen is unknown.

Clones were read by immunoSEQ multiplex PCR, and TCRdb kept only the in-frame ones, dropping some. The repertoire holds about 94,000 clones, with around 94% as singletons. Germline V gene lookup returns CDR1 GTSNPN and CDR2 SVGIG (reference sequence). Trimming removed 3 bases at V and 0 bases at J, with 9 bases between. The CDR3 is made up of 14 amino acids. J is TRBJ2-1 and V is TRBV30; D is unresolved. The receptor's source is a human donor in good health. Sequenced: non-Treg CD4+ T cells sorted from blood. DNA for the CDR3: TGTGCCTGGAGGTCTGTCAGCTCCTACAATGAGCAGTTCTTC. Translating it yields CAWRSVSSYNEQFF.